This TCR beta chain was sequenced in a study of chemoradiotherapy in HPV16-positive cancers. The wider study: Functional T-cell assays on two HPV16-positive patients' cells defined candidate HPV-specific clones and common TCR motifs.

Germline CDR1 is ENHRY and CDR2 is SYGVKD. The CDR3 is made up of 16 amino acids. Trimming removed 1 base from V and 4 bases from J, with 15 bases in between. Study results and limitations: For HPV16-positive patients, expanding HPV-responsive T cells associated with longer recurrence-free survival. Candidate HPV-specific clones and E7-related TCR motifs grew in tumor during treatment.

Regarding this clone: Antigen: not known.

Only in-frame clones appear in the TCRdb table, and some are missing; sequencing was by immunoSEQ multiplex PCR. The data contain about 12,000 clones, about 78% of them singletons. The source of this sequence is a human donor with HPV-associated anogenital cancer. Sample acquisition took place from a patient who underwent chemoradiotherapy. The chain carries TRBV10-3 and TRBJ2-3, with D hard to call. The CDR3 loop reads CAISEFAEKWADTQYF. CDR3 nucleotide sequence: TGTGCCATCAGTGAGTTTGCCGAAAAATGGGCAGATACGCAGTATTTT.